The next 10 T cell receptor beta chains were all read from a single sample in a study of CD8 T cells in ankylosing spondylitis. MiXCR was run by TCRdb on the 5' RACE reads, yielding one entry per CDR3 protein. The sample holds about 540,000 distinct CDR3 sequences, roughly an eighth seen once. These receptors' targets are unknown. Overall study results and limits: In ankylosing spondylitis blood, a motif of about eight highly homologous TCR beta variants appeared characteristic.

Source material: blood, either unsorted or a sorted T cell fraction (not recorded which). These receptors were collected from a male donor with ankylosing spondylitis.

This clonotype was picked up a small number of times. This chain links TRBV19 with TRBJ1-4; D remains unclear. The CDR3 is made up of 14 amino acids. V was trimmed by 3 bases and J by 0 bases, leaving 5 bases between them. Germline V lookup: CDR1 LNHDA, CDR2 SQIVND (reference sequence). The CDR3 region has the DNA TGTGCCAGTAGTATTACGGCAACTAATGAAAAACTGTTTTTT. Its translation: CASSITATNEKLFF. The complete variable domain, with remaining parts taken from reference TRBV19 and TRBJ1-4, reads DGGITQSPKYLFRKEGQNVTLSCEQNLNHDAMYWYRQDPGQGLRLIYYSQIVNDFQKGDIAEGYSVSREKKESFPLTVTSAQKNPTAFYLCASSITATNEKLFFGSGTQLSVL.

The gene calls are TRBV4-1 and TRBJ2-1; 7 nucleotides agree with TRBD1. The V segment lost 0 bases and the J segment 2 bases; nucleotides outside the gene matches: 4. Germline values: CDR1 MGHRA, CDR2 YSYEKL. The CDR3 totals 16 residues. The CDR3 DNA is TGCGCCAGCAGCCAAGAGAGACAGGGCACCTACAATGAGCAGTTCTTC. Its protein product is CASSQERQGTYNEQFF.

In this sample, this clonotype turned up once. This sequence may be a read error, since a much larger clone differs from it by one base. The chain recombines TRBV6-2 or TRBV6-3 with TRBJ2-3; 7 bases align to TRBD2. CDR3 size: 15 residues. Trimming cost V 0 bases and J 9 bases; bases outside gene matches: 9. The germline V gene encodes CDR1 MNHEY and CDR2 SVGEGT. The CDR3 DNA sequence: TGTGCCAGCAGTTACTCCGCGGGAGAGTTTGAGACGCAGTATTTT. Translation gives CASSYSAGEFETQYF.

This chain joins TRBV30 and TRBJ2-1; 11 bases match TRBD1. The length of the CDR3 is 14 residues. J gave up 9 bases and V 2 bases, and 6 bases lay outside the gene matches. From germline, CDR1 is GTSNPN and CDR2 SVGIG (reference sequence). CDR3 nucleotide sequence: TGTGCCTGGAGTCGGGACAGGGGGACGAGTGAGCAGTTCTTC. Translated, it gives CAWSRDRGTSEQFF.

This clonotype has only a few counts. The gene calls are TRBV20-1 and TRBJ2-1; 16 bases are shared with TRBD2. The V segment lost 6 bases and the J segment 7 bases; nucleotides outside the gene matches: 12. The CDR3 has 17 amino acids. The germline V gene has CDR1 DFQATT and CDR2 SNEGSKA (reference sequence). The CDR3 reads CSATGTSGRASPNEQFF. The CDR3 nucleotides are TGCAGTGCAACCGGGACTAGCGGGAGGGCCTCCCCAAATGAGCAGTTCTTC.

This clonotype was seen a few times. A junction end diverges from the germline sequence, so it may reflect a read error. The CDR3 is CASSPPGGRSSEQYF. CDR3 DNA sequence: TGTGCCAGCAGCCCCCCCGGCGGGAGATCCTCCGAGCAGTACTTC. The genes are TRBV7-8 and TRBJ2-7; 7 positions agree with TRBD2. The germline CDR1 and CDR2 sequences are SGHVS and FQNEAQ. The CDR3 runs to 15 residues.

The rearrangement links TRBV19 to TRBJ1-1, with D maybe TRBD1 (5 bases). Trimming took 5 bases from V and 4 from J, leaving 17 bases between them. Germline CDR1 reads LNHDA; CDR2 reads SQIVND (reference sequence). The CDR3 loop spans 15 amino acids. The CDR3, as DNA: TGTGCCAGTAGTCGCCCCGGGACCGCGGGCACTGAAGCTTTCTTT. Translation: CASSRPGTAGTEAFF.

The CDR3 DNA reads as TGTGCCAGCAGTCTCGGTTCTGAAGCTTTCTTT. As protein: CASSLGSEAFF. The chain recombines TRBV12-3 or TRBV12-4 with TRBJ1-1; D is undetermined. CDR3 length equals 11 residues. V gave up 5 bases and J gave up 6 bases, with 7 bases separating them.

The gene calls are TRBV28 and TRBJ1-2; no reliable D call. The CDR3 totals 15 residues. Per germline, CDR1 MDHEN and CDR2 SYDVKM. Trimming removed 4 bases at V and 3 bases at J, with 15 bases between. CDR3 in DNA: TGTGCCAGCAGTTGGTATACCCGCGGGGACTATGGCTACACCTTC. Translating gives CASSWYTRGDYGYTF.

This clonotype was detected a few times. The CDR3 DNA is TGTGCCAGCAGAAAAGGACTCCCTTACTCCTACGAGCAGTACTTC. Residues: CASRKGLPYSYEQYF. The chain recombines TRBV3-1 with TRBJ2-7; TRBD2 might be the D (5 bases). V lost 6 bases and J 0 bases, leaving 15 bases between the germline ends. This CDR3 region has 15 residues. The germline V gene has CDR1 LGHDT and CDR2 YNNKEL (reference sequence).